This T cell receptor (beta chain) was obtained from a study of T cells in Graves' hyperthyroidism and ophthalmopathy. Overall study findings and caveats: Patients with ophthalmopathy were separated from those with stable hyperthyroidism by a 13 V-J model. Blood held most thyroid clonotypes expanded above 0.001 frequency. Before onset, by a median of approximately 5.9 months, the model predicted ophthalmopathy.

Around 10 ml fresh peripheral blood yielded the PBMCs. Trimming removed 1 base at V and 6 bases at J, with 19 bases between. This CDR3 region has 16 residues. The germline V gene encodes CDR1 LNHNV and CDR2 YYDKDF (reference sequence). It was RNA transcripts that yielded the amplified TCR beta CDR3 regions. The HTBI primer set was used in a first-round RT-PCR of the TCR CDR3. TCRdb processed the multiplex PCR reads anew with MiXCR; each CDR3 protein has one entry. The sample yields hundreds of thousands of distinct CDR3 sequences, about 38% seen once. A remark on this clonotype: Its target is not known. Given a much more abundant clone one base away, this may be a read error.

The receptor's source is a man aged 18 to 35 with Graves' hyperthyroidism. The sample comprised blood. The rearrangement joins TRBV15 to TRBJ2-7; D perhaps matches TRBD2 (6 bases). The CDR3 DNA follows: TGTGCCACCAGCAGAGGAATGGCGGGGTCCTTTTCCGAGCAGTACTTC. It specifies CATSRGMAGSFSEQYF. The full variable domain, its missing parts supplied by reference TRBV15 and TRBJ2-7, is DAMVIQNPRYQVTQFGKPVTLSCSQTLNHNVMYWYQQKSSQAPKLLFHYYDKDFNNEADTPDNFQSRRPNTSFCFLDIRSPGLGDTAMYLCATSRGMAGSFSEQYFGPGTRLTVT.